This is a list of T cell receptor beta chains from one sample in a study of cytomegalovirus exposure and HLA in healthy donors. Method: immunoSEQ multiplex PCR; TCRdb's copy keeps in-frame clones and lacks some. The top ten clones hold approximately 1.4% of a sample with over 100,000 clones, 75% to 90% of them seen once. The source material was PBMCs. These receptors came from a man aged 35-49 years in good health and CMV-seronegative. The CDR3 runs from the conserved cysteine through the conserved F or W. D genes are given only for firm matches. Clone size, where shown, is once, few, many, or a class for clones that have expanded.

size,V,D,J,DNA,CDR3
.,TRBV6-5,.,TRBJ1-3,TGTGCCAGCAGTTCCGCCGGGACTCGAGGAAACACCATATATTTT,CASSSAGTRGNTIYF
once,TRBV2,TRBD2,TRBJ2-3,TGTGCCAGCAGGGAGACTAGCGGGAGGGCCGGGGATACGCAGTATTTT,CASRETSGRAGDTQYF
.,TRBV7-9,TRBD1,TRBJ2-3,TGTGCCAGCAGCTTTCCAGGACAGGGAGCTACAGATACGCAGTATTTT,CASSFPGQGATDTQYF
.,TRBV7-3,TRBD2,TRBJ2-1,TGTGCCAGCAGCCCGGGCCCTCCGGGACTAGGGCTTTACAATGAGCAGTTCTTC,CASSPGPPGLGLYNEQFF
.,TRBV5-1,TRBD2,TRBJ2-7,TGCGCCAGCCGCTTGGAGAGCGGGACCTACGAGCAGTACTTC,CASRLESGTYEQYF
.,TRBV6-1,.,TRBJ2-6,TGTGCCAGCAGGACTTCCTCTGGGGCCAACGTCCTGACTTTC,CASRTSSGANVLTF
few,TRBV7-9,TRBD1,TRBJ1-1,TGTGCCAGCAGCGGCAGGGGGGCACTCGAAGCTTTCTTT,CASSGRGALEAFF
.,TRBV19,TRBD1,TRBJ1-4,TGTGCCAGTAGCATACGGACAGGACTGACTAATGAAAAACTGTTTTTT,CASSIRTGLTNEKLFF
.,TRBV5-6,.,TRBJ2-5,TGTGCCAGCAGCTTTACTCCTCAACGGTCGTTAAAAGAAACCCAGTACTTC,CASSFTPQRSLKETQYF
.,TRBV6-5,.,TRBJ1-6,TGTGCCAGCAGTTTAAATTCACCCCTCCACTTT,CASSLNSPLHF
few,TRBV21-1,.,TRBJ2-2,TGTGCCAGCAGCCATCGGGACAGATTCACCGGGGAGCTGTTTTTT,CASSHRDRFTGELFF
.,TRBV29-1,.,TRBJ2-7,TGCAGTGTTATCCAGGGTTACGAGCAGTACTTC,CSVIQGYEQYF
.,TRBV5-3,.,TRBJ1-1,TGTGCCAGAAGCTTGGAGAGCGGGATTCACACTGAAGCTTTCTTT,CARSLESGIHTEAFF
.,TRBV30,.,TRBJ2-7,TGTGCCTGGAGTGAAGAGCGGGTTTCCTACGAGCAGTACTTC,CAWSEERVSYEQYF